This T cell receptor (beta chain) appears in the sequencing data of a study of blood T cell repertoires in COVID-19. The wider study: COVID-19 samples, acute and convalescent, were from the United States, Italy and Spain.

Germline-derived CDR1 and CDR2 are SGHNT and YYREEE (reference sequence). This CDR3 is built from 14 residues. Trimming took 4 bases from V and 0 from J, leaving 10 bases between them. Allocation to cohorts depended on clinical history reported by the participants. Two negative PCRs, clearance, or symptom resolution had been documented for recovered Cohort 3 donors. Methods used by the authors: Cell counts per sample came from amplifying reference gene primers. Generated by immunoSEQ multiplex PCR, the TCRdb table keeps only in-frame clones and is missing some. The V and J calls and clone size come from that table; D and trimming were worked out from the DNA. The sample shows around 300,000 clones, about 85% of them seen only once.

The V call is TRBV5-4, the J call TRBJ1-2; no reliable D call. Sample: PBMCs or T cells enriched from blood (not recorded which). The receptor's source is a woman between 45 and 65 years old who had recovered from COVID-19. The chain's CDR3 is CASSPEASNYGYTF. CDR3 DNA sequence: TGTGCCAGCAGCCCCGAGGCATCTAACTATGGCTACACCTTC.